This is a list of T cell receptor beta chains from one sample in a study of neurological immune-mediated disorders. TCRdb independently ran MiXCR on the 5' RACE reads; one entry per CDR3 protein. The data show 39,000 or so distinct CDR3 sequences, approximately 5.1% seen once. Sample: CD4+ T cells from blood. The receptors were sampled from a man younger than 35 in good health. CDR3s include the opening cysteine and the closing phenylalanine or tryptophan. A D gene is named only where the DNA matches it firmly. Rows give clone size only sometimes, using once, few, many, or a class for an expanded clone.

cdr3_aa cdr3_nt v_call d_call j_call clone_size
CASSSGNRGVPETQYF TGTGCCAGCAGCTCGGGAAACAGGGGAGTCCCTGAGACCCAGTACTTC TRBV7-6 TRBD1 TRBJ2-5 -
CASSLDGDSGNTIYF TGCGCCAGCAGCTTGGACGGCGACTCTGGAAACACCATATATTTT TRBV5-1 - TRBJ1-3 many
CASSLVRFSGNTIYF TGTGCCAGCAGCTTGGTACGGTTCTCTGGAAACACCATATATTTT TRBV5-5 - TRBJ1-3 many
CASSLYALAGVTGELFF TGTGCCAGCTCACTTTATGCCCTAGCGGGAGTCACCGGGGAGCTGTTTTTT TRBV18 TRBD2 TRBJ2-2 -
CASSQEFGPPAYNEQFF TGCGCCAGCAGCCAAGAGTTCGGACCGCCAGCTTACAATGAGCAGTTCTTC TRBV4-3 - TRBJ2-1 many
CASSLVGEEFPEAFF TGCGCCAGCAGCTTGGTAGGGGAGGAATTCCCTGAAGCTTTCTTT TRBV5-1 - TRBJ1-1 many
CASSRQGLSYEQYF TGCGCCAGCAGCCGACAGGGGCTCTCCTACGAGCAGTACTTC TRBV5-1 TRBD1 TRBJ2-7 many
CSVGSWTGSSQETQYF TGCAGCGTTGGTTCCTGGACAGGGTCGTCTCAAGAGACCCAGTACTTC TRBV29-1 TRBD1 TRBJ2-5 many
CASSLLVHTDTQYF TGCGCCAGCAGCTTGTTGGTCCACACAGATACGCAGTATTTT TRBV5-1 - TRBJ2-3 many
CSVDFNGGTEAFF TGCAGCGTTGATTTTAATGGGGGAACTGAAGCTTTCTTT TRBV29-1 - TRBJ1-1 many
CASRVGTGNTEAFF TGTGCCAGCAGGGTAGGGACAGGGAACACTGAAGCTTTCTTT TRBV2 TRBD1 TRBJ1-1 many
CASSPEQFF TGTGCCAGCAGCCCTGAGCAGTTCTTC TRBV7-9 - TRBJ2-1 many
CASSLGATGGSPYETQYF TGCGCCAGCAGCCTCGGGGCGACAGGGGGGTCCCCGTATGAGACCCAGTACTTC TRBV4-1 TRBD1 TRBJ2-5 many
CASSLEGTGELFF TGTGCCAGCAGCTTAGAAGGGACCGGGGAGCTGTTTTTT TRBV7-9 - TRBJ2-2 many
CAISEIWTDKNTEAFF TGTGCCATCAGTGAGATTTGGACAGACAAGAACACTGAAGCTTTCTTT TRBV10-3 - TRBJ1-1 many
CASSYPPGQKHEQYF TGTGCCAGCAGTTACCCTCCGGGACAGAAGCACGAGCAGTACTTC TRBV6-6 TRBD1 TRBJ2-7 many
CASSYSKLTGAIGANVLTF TGTGCCAGCAGTTACTCGAAGTTAACAGGGGCGATTGGGGCCAACGTCCTGACTTTC TRBV6-2/TRBV6-3 TRBD1 TRBJ2-6 many
CASSQLAGGVTYNEQFF TGTGCCAGCAGCCAACTAGCGGGGGGGGTGACCTACAATGAGCAGTTCTTC TRBV4-2 TRBD2 TRBJ2-1 -
CASSSSTALSGNTIYF TGTGCCAGCAGTTCCTCGACAGCCCTCTCTGGAAACACCATATATTTT TRBV27 - TRBJ1-3 many
CASRTRVDTGELFF TGTGCCAGCCGTACCCGGGTGGACACCGGGGAGCTGTTTTTT TRBV7-2 - TRBJ2-2 many
CASRTGYEQYF TGTGCCAGCAGAACAGGCTACGAGCAGTACTTC TRBV6-1 - TRBJ2-7 -